Below are 8 T cell receptor beta chains sequenced from a single sample in a study of cytomegalovirus exposure and HLA in healthy donors. Vbeta (60) and Jbeta (13) primers were used in the PCR. TCRdb's table, derived via immunoSEQ multiplex PCR, lists solely in-frame clones and lacks some. The data show 100,000 or so clones, about 15% seen once. Sequencing was performed on PBMCs. These receptors all come from a female donor in good health and CMV-seronegative.

The J gene is TRBJ2-5, the V gene TRBV18; 7 bases are a match to TRBD1. This CDR3 is 17 amino acids long. The germline gives CDR1 KGHSH, CDR2 LQKENI. Unmatched junction bases numbered 13, after V lost 4 bases and J lost 2 bases. As DNA, the CDR3 is TGTGCCAGCTCACTAGCTCGGGACAGAGCCCCTCAAGAGACCCAGTACTTC. Amino acid sequence: CASSLARDRAPQETQYF. The entire variable domain, with the rest obtained from reference TRBV18 and TRBJ2-5, is as follows: NAGVMQNPRHLVRRRGQEARLRCSPMKGHSHVYWYRQLPEEGLKFMVYLQKENIIDESGMPKERFSAEFPKEGPSILRIQQVVRGDSAAYFCASSLARDRAPQETQYFGPGTRLLVL.

This sequence joins TRBV27 and TRBJ2-7; possible D gene TRBD1, 6 bases. The germline V and J ends were trimmed by 6 bases and 3 bases, with 12 bases remaining between them. The CDR3 length is 13 residues. From germline, CDR1 is MNHEY and CDR2 SMNVEV (reference sequence). In nucleotides, the CDR3 is TGTGCCAGCAGGACCGGGACAAACTACGAGCAGTACTTC. Its protein is CASRTGTNYEQYF.

The chain recombines TRBV15 with TRBJ1-4, with D perhaps TRBD1 (5 bases). V lost 0 bases, J lost 6 bases, and 11 bases lay in between. CDR3 length equals 15 residues. CDR1 is LNHNV, CDR2 YYDKDF, per germline (reference sequence). This CDR3 is CATSRDGGADEKLFF. DNA of the CDR3: TGTGCCACCAGCAGAGATGGTGGGGCCGATGAAAAACTGTTTTTT.

This clone was found a few times. The genes are TRBV6-5 and TRBJ2-3; possible D gene TRBD2, 6 bases. Germline CDR1 is MNHEY and CDR2 is SVGAGI. V was shortened by 6 bases and J by 3 bases, with 16 bases between the two germline ends. The CDR3 is made up of 15 amino acids. The CDR3 DNA is TGTGCCAGCAGGGGCCGGGACTCATTTACAGATACGCAGTATTTT. Its translation: CASRGRDSFTDTQYF.

V and J are TRBV18 and TRBJ1-4, with TRBD1 matching over 7 bases. The CDR3 sequence is 17 residues long. CDR1 and CDR2 from the germline V gene are KGHSH and LQKENI. V lost 4 bases and J lost 0; bases outside the gene matches: 8. CDR3 coding DNA: TGTGCCAGCTCACGAGGGACAGCGAGAGCAACTAATGAAAAACTGTTTTTT. Its translation is CASSRGTARATNEKLFF.

V gene TRBV27 combines with J gene TRBJ1-2; possible D gene TRBD1, 6 bases. This CDR3 spans 14 amino acids. Germline V lookup: CDR1 MNHEY, CDR2 SMNVEV (reference sequence). V lost 6 bases, J lost 8 bases, and 19 bases lay in between. The CDR3 here is CASSKLTGAVGYTF. The DNA for the CDR3 is TGTGCCAGCAGCAAACTGACAGGTGCGGTGGGCTACACCTTC.

The genes are TRBV6-1 and TRBJ1-5; 7 positions match TRBD1. CDR1 is MNHNS and CDR2 is SASEGT in the germline V gene. Trimming cost V 4 bases and J 0 bases; bases outside gene matches: 9. This CDR3 spans 17 amino acids. DNA for the CDR3: TGTGCCAGCAGTGGACTACCCGGGACAGATAGCAATCAGCCCCAGCATTTT. Residues: CASSGLPGTDSNQPQHF.

As concerns this clone: The same CDR3 arises from other DNA sequences in this sample as well. The chain combines TRBV4-3 with TRBJ1-4; D gene unclear. The CDR3 runs to 14 residues. Trimming took off 1 base at V and 5 bases at J, with 8 bases between the two ends. Per germline, CDR1 LGHNA and CDR2 YSLEER. In DNA form, the CDR3 reads TGCGCCAGCAGCCAAGGGACGGGGAATGAAAAACTGTTTTTT. Residues: CASSQGTGNEKLFF.